What follows are 27 T cell receptor beta chains derived from one specimen sequenced in a study of blood T cell repertoires in COVID-19 (dated by TCRdb to between 2020 and 2021). The library was produced with the immunoSEQ multiplex PCR assay. Not all clones reach the TCRdb copy of this immuneACCESS table, which keeps in-frame sequences only. Checked studies attribute under half of the gap to unresolved V genes and leave the rest unexplained. Within this sample are about 200,000 clones, with more than 75% of them counted one time only. The ten largest clones add up to about 6% of the sample. Sequenced material: peripheral blood. The receptors stem from a man older than 75 with acute or convalescent COVID-19.

V usage is TRBV28 and J usage is TRBJ2-7; D is possibly TRBD1 (6 bases). V lost 3 bases and J 0 bases, leaving 15 bases between the germline ends. The CDR3 consists of 16 residues. Germline V gene sequence: CDR1 MDHEN, CDR2 SYDVKM. CDR3 residues: CASSLEQGRGSYEQYF. The CDR3 DNA follows: TGTGCCAGCAGTTTGGAACAGGGCCGCGGCTCCTACGAGCAGTACTTC.

The chain couples TRBV24-1 to TRBJ1-4; 7 bases agree with TRBD1. Trimming at V came to 1 base and at J to 8 bases, leaving 6 bases not matched to a gene. CDR3 length equals 15 residues. CDR1 KGHDR and CDR2 SFDVKD come from the germline V gene. CDR3 loop: CATSDFNQGGEKLFF. CDR3 sequence (DNA): TGTGCCACCAGTGATTTCAACCAGGGGGGCGAAAAACTGTTTTTT.

The chain couples TRBV3-1 (or the pseudogene TRBV3-2) to TRBJ2-5; possible D gene TRBD1, 6 bases. Germline CDR1 and CDR2: LGHDT and YNNKEL (reference sequence). The V end was cut by 3 bases, the J end by 9 bases, with 14 bases between. CDR3 size: 13 residues. The CDR3 loop reads CASSHGQLASQYF. DNA for the CDR3: TGTGCCAGCAGCCATGGACAGCTCGCGTCCCAGTACTTC.

This sequence joins TRBV11-2 and TRBJ1-6; TRBD1 might be the D (5 bases). Germline V CDR1 and CDR2: SGHAT, FQNNGV. Trimming stripped 0 bases from V and 7 bases from J, with 13 bases between. The CDR3 has 16 residues. The CDR3 DNA reads as TGTGCCAGCAGCTTAGATCGTGTCAGGGTGAATTCACCCCTCCACTTT. This gives the protein CASSLDRVRVNSPLHF.

The gene calls are TRBV21-1 and TRBJ1-1. TRBV21-1 is an annotated pseudogene. This CDR3 contains 19 residues. The CDR3, as DNA: TGTGCCAGCAGCAAAGCGCTTTTTCCGGGGGGAAGGGGGGACACTGAAGCTTTCTTT. It is translated as CASSKALFPGGRGDTEAFF.

This chain links TRBV7-9 with TRBJ2-1, with 9 bases matching TRBD2. CDR3 length: 16 amino acids. The V and J ends lost 4 bases and 4 bases, in that order; junction bases with no gene match: 8. The germline V gene encodes CDR1 SEHNR and CDR2 FQNEAQ (reference sequence). The CDR3 nucleotides read TGTGCCAGCAGCTCCCCTCGCGGGAGGGATTACAATGAGCAGTTCTTC. This translates into CASSSPRGRDYNEQFF.

The chain is built from TRBV18 and TRBJ2-2; the match to TRBD1 covers 12 bases. Losses at the gene ends were 0 bases for V and 6 bases for J; bases not matched to a gene: 5. Germline values: CDR1 KGHSH, CDR2 LQKENI. The CDR3 covers 17 residues. Here the CDR3 DNA reads TGTGCCAGCTCACCACCGGGACAGGGGGCATTGGCCGGGGAGCTGTTTTTT. Amino acids: CASSPPGQGALAGELFF.

This chain uses TRBV4-1 with TRBJ1-5, with a possible D match to TRBD1 (6 bases). Germline-derived CDR1 and CDR2 are MGHRA and YSYEKL. V was cut by 4 bases and J by 5 bases, with 9 bases left in between. The CDR3 is 13 residues long. The CDR3 protein is CASSPGEHQPQHF. The CDR3 DNA sequence: TGCGCCAGCAGCCCAGGGGAGCATCAGCCCCAGCATTTT.

This sequence joins TRBV28 and TRBJ2-1; TRBD1 might be the D (7 bases). The germline CDR1 and CDR2 sequences are MDHEN and SYDVKM. The CDR3 is 15 residues long. Trimming took 6 bases from V and 0 from J, leaving 12 bases between them. The CDR3: CASRPGGSSYNEQFF. Written as DNA, the CDR3 is TGTGCCAGCAGGCCAGGGGGGAGCTCCTACAATGAGCAGTTCTTC.

V gene TRBV20-1 combines with J gene TRBJ1-1; the match to TRBD1 covers 7 bases. Looked up from germline, CDR1 is DFQATT and CDR2 is SNEGSKA (reference sequence). After removal of 6 bases from V and 11 bases from J, the junction contained 9 bases not matched to a gene. The CDR3 runs 11 residues. CDR3 amino acids: CSAAPGQSAFF. The DNA for the CDR3 is TGCAGTGCGGCCCCGGGACAGTCGGCTTTCTTT.

The gene calls are TRBV7-9 and TRBJ2-1; weak D call: TRBD1 (5 bases). V lost 5 bases, J lost 2 bases, and 10 bases lay in between. CDR1 is SEHNR, CDR2 FQNEAQ, per germline (reference sequence). The CDR3 is 14 amino acids. The CDR3 loop is CASSVQQAYNEQFF. The CDR3, as DNA: TGTGCCAGCAGCGTACAACAGGCCTACAATGAGCAGTTCTTC.

The chain combines TRBV13 with TRBJ1-2; no clear D. The CDR3 has 12 amino acids. Germline CDR1 is PRHDT and CDR2 is FYEKMQ (reference sequence). Trimming removed 1 base at V and 7 bases at J, with 7 bases between. CDR3 amino acids: CASSLEQFGYTF. In DNA, the CDR3 is TGTGCCAGCAGCTTAGAACAGTTTGGCTACACCTTC.

The chain has TRBV14 and TRBJ1-1; 7 nucleotides align to TRBD1. The CDR3 length is 14 residues. V gave up 2 bases and J gave up 9 bases; unmatched junction bases: 9. Per the germline V gene, CDR1 is SGHDN and CDR2 is FVKESK. The DNA for the CDR3 is TGTGCCAGCAGCCAATCAGGGGGTCCGCCGAAAGCTTTCTTT. It specifies CASSQSGGPPKAFF.

V and J are TRBV24-1 and TRBJ2-7; 13 bases line up with TRBD2. The CDR3 runs to 19 residues. Germline V lookup: CDR1 KGHDR, CDR2 SFDVKD. V dropped 3 bases and J dropped 7; count of bases not matched to a gene: 17. The CDR3: CATSDGHLVGTSGEGEQYF. The CDR3 coding sequence is TGTGCCACCAGTGATGGACACCTGGTAGGGACTAGCGGGGAAGGAGAGCAGTACTTC.

The chain is built from TRBV20-1 and TRBJ1-2; the D is unclear. Trimming removed 7 bases from V and 7 bases from J, with 10 bases in between. CDR1 DFQATT and CDR2 SNEGSKA come from the germline V gene (reference sequence). The CDR3 is 10 residues long. In DNA, the CDR3 is TGCAGTGGGGCAGGCAGTGGCTACACCTTC. Translated: CSGAGSGYTF.

The V gene is TRBV4-1, the J gene TRBJ2-2; TRBD2 matches 13 bases. This CDR3 has 16 residues. V was pared by 4 bases and J by 6 bases, with 5 bases of the junction left unmatched. CDR1 MGHRA and CDR2 YSYEKL come from the germline V gene. The CDR3 bases are TGCGCCAGCAGCCGGACTAGCGGGAGTGTACCCGGGGAGCTGTTTTTT. This sequence encodes CASSRTSGSVPGELFF.

The chain recombines TRBV7-2 with TRBJ2-2; weak D call: TRBD2 (5 bases). Germline-derived CDR1 and CDR2 are SGHTA and FQGNSA. V was cut by 3 bases and J by 6 bases, with 14 bases left in between. The CDR3 covers 15 residues. DNA of the CDR3: TGTGCCAGCAGCTTGTCCGGGATAGGCGCCGGGGAGCTGTTTTTT. This translates into CASSLSGIGAGELFF. The entire variable domain, with the rest obtained from reference TRBV7-2 and TRBJ2-2, is as follows: GAGVSQSPSNKVTEKGKDVELRCDPISGHTALYWYRQSLGQGLEFLIYFQGNSAPDKSGLPSDRFSAERTGGSVSTLTIQRTQQEDSAVYLCASSLSGIGAGELFFGEGSRLTVL.

This chain connects TRBV25-1 to TRBJ1-5; 7 nucleotides agree with TRBD1. The CDR3 spans 13 residues. The V and J ends lost 3 bases and 6 bases, in that order; junction bases with no gene match: 2. The germline V gene encodes CDR1 MGHDK and CDR2 SYGVNS. CDR3 region: CASSETGRQPQHF. For the CDR3, the DNA is TGTGCCAGCAGTGAGACAGGGCGTCAGCCCCAGCATTTT.

The chain is built from TRBV24-1 and TRBJ2-1; TRBD1 matches at 9 bases. The V gene end was trimmed by 3 bases and the J gene end by 0 bases; junction bases not matched to a gene: 2. Per the germline V gene, CDR1 is KGHDR and CDR2 is SFDVKD. This CDR3 is 16 amino acids long. As DNA, the CDR3 is TGTGCCACCAGTGATGGACAGGGGCTCTCCTACAATGAGCAGTTCTTC. Its translation is CATSDGQGLSYNEQFF.

This clone has just a few counts. V gene TRBV7-9 combines with J gene TRBJ2-5; 11 nucleotides match TRBD2. The CDR3 has 17 amino acids. The V gene's germline CDR1 is SEHNR and CDR2 FQNEAQ (reference sequence). V was pared by 2 bases and J by 1 base, with 6 bases of the junction left unmatched. This CDR3 is CASSLTLAGVFQETQYF. CDR3 DNA sequence: TGTGCCAGCAGCTTAACACTAGCGGGAGTTTTCCAAGAGACCCAGTACTTC.

This chain uses TRBV7-3 with TRBJ2-1, with TRBD2 matching 8 bases. The CDR3 sequence is 15 residues long. Germline V gives CDR1 SGHTA, CDR2 FQGTGA. The trim removed 5 bases at V and 8 bases at J, leaving 11 bases unmatched. CDR3 in amino acids: CASSQTGTSSDEQFF. CDR3 nucleotides: TGTGCCAGCAGCCAAACCGGGACTAGTTCCGATGAGCAGTTCTTC.

This clone came up once. This sequence joins TRBV7-2 and TRBJ2-3; a weak D match, TRBD2 (6 bases). V was cut by 8 bases and J by 3 bases, with 18 bases left in between. The CDR3 sequence is 15 residues long. Germline V lookup: CDR1 SGHTA, CDR2 FQGNSA. CDR3 sequence (DNA): TGTGCCAGCGGTCAAACCGCCGCGGGGACAGATACGCAGTATTTT. Its translation: CASGQTAAGTDTQYF.

This chain uses TRBV18 with TRBJ2-2; D remains unclear. CDR3 length: 15 amino acids. In germline, CDR1 is KGHSH, CDR2 LQKENI. V lost 3 bases and J lost 0, with 8 bases in between. The CDR3: CASSPGQTNTGELFF. DNA for the CDR3: TGTGCCAGCTCACCGGGCCAGACGAACACCGGGGAGCTGTTTTTT.

This clone was seen just once. J is TRBJ2-2 and V is TRBV10-2; 14 bases are a match to TRBD2. V trimming: 7 bases; J trimming: 2 bases; junction bases outside the gene matches: 3. The CDR3 spans 16 residues. Germline V gives CDR1 WSHSY, CDR2 SAAADI. CDR3 nucleotides: TGCGCCAGCAACGGACTAGCGGGAGGAAACACCGGGGAGCTGTTTTTT. Amino acid sequence: CASNGLAGGNTGELFF.

Turning to this clone: The same CDR3 also results from other DNA sequences found in this sample. The chain combines TRBV6-5 with TRBJ2-5; no clear D. Trimming removed 2 bases from V and 3 bases from J, with 10 bases in between. This CDR3 comprises 14 residues. The germline V gene has CDR1 MNHEY and CDR2 SVGAGI. The CDR3 loop is CASSYRTEKETQYF. In DNA, the CDR3 is TGTGCCAGCAGTTACAGAACGGAGAAAGAGACCCAGTACTTC.

The chain employs TRBV5-8 and TRBJ1-1, with 9 bases aligning to TRBD1. CDR3 size: 14 residues. Germline V lookup: CDR1 SGHTS, CDR2 YDEGEE. V gave up 5 bases and J gave up 6 bases; unmatched junction bases: 8. The CDR3 DNA sequence: TGTGCCAGCAGACCACGGGACAGGGCGCCTGAAGCTTTCTTT. This translates into CASRPRDRAPEAFF.

The chain joins TRBV10-3 to TRBJ2-5, with D perhaps TRBD1 (5 bases). The germline V gene encodes CDR1 ENHRY and CDR2 SYGVKD. CDR3 length: 16 amino acids. Trimming cost V 3 bases and J 0 bases, with 14 bases left between them. Here the CDR3 DNA reads TGTGCCATCAGTGATGACAGCCAAAACTACCAAGAGACCCAGTACTTC. This sequence encodes CAISDDSQNYQETQYF.